This T cell receptor (beta chain) derives from a study of blood T cell repertoires in COVID-19. V was clipped by 4 bases and J by 4 bases; unmatched bases: 2. The germline V gene encodes CDR1 LGHDT and CDR2 YNNKEL (reference sequence). CDR3 size: 15 residues. Per the authors' pipeline: Estimation of nucleated cell counts was performed using reference gene primer amplification. TCRdb's copy holds only in-frame clones and misses some; the assay was immunoSEQ multiplex PCR. The D gene and trimming were derived from the DNA, and the V and J assignments and clone size from that table. The profile covers around 13,000 clones, with 88% appearing a single time and just under 30% taken by the ten largest.

This sequence was found in a human donor in a cohort sampled during active COVID-19. The specimen was peripheral blood. The chain joins TRBV3-1 (or the pseudogene TRBV3-2) to TRBJ2-2, with TRBD1 identical over 11 bases. The CDR3 DNA reads as TGTGCCAGCAGCCGCGGGACAGGGGGCACCGGGGAGCTGTTTTTT. Translating gives CASSRGTGGTGELFF.